Included here is one TCR beta chain sequence, with context. A few counts support this clonotype. This receptor's antigen is unknown. No much larger clone is present one base from it, and per-base qualities are unavailable. Read against the paper, the sample's time point label means: patch test 2, 6 weeks after DPC sensitization. The treatment or condition label on this specimen signifies: therapeutic diphenylcyclopropenone sensitization with weekly scalp DPC. Blood at each patch-test visit was drawn before the patch test was applied. To be eligible, patients had to be aged 18 to 70, diagnosed with alopecia and judged suitable for DPC therapy, while pregnant patients were excluded. Unfractionated whole blood was collected in Tempus Blood RNA tubes, and total RNA was extracted from that blood. The sample originates from a study of human T cells and chemical hapten exposure listed by TCRdb under 2021. For the wider study: For sensitization, 2% DPC in acetone was applied to a 2 cm by 2 cm area of upper inner arm skin. In alopecia patients, the study followed how the peripheral blood TCR repertoire changed in vivo over primary and secondary sensitization to diphenylcyclopropenone (DPC), a hapten. Blood samples were taken from patients before sensitization (week 0) and then at 2, 6 and about 24 weeks after DPC sensitization. For TCR sequencing, blood came from 25 to 35 alopecia patients at anywhere from one to four time points (pre-sensitization, 2, 6 and 24 weeks). The mostly female patient cohort included alopecia areata with under or over 50% scalp involvement, alopecia totalis and alopecia universalis. Patch testing was done on the upper back using Finn chambers containing 0.01% DPC, and results were scored after 6 days according to International Contact Dermatitis Research Group standards. Throughout the roughly 25-week study period, patients were also given weekly therapeutic DPC doses on the scalp. The libraries were sequenced as a pool, and the TCR yield per sample differed mostly because of small variations in library volumes within the pool.

Inclusive of the bounding cysteine and phenylalanine, the CDR3 is 12 residues long. The CDR3 DNA has 36 bases and is translated from base 1. Trimming at the junction amounts to 3 bases on V and 4 bases on J, and the germline ends lie 6 bases apart. Receptor libraries were prepared by RACE. Sequenced on a NextSeq 500. Library preparation attached unique molecular identifiers to individual cDNA molecules for quantitative, reproducible TCR counting. Both TCR alpha and TCR beta chains were sequenced from each blood RNA sample. As for the original processing: The median number of TCRs per sample was roughly 100,000, ranging from 23,224 to 690,600. The Decombinator software suite was used to annotate the V, J and CDR3 of the TCR reads. For PS versus PT1 abundance plots, all samples were subsampled to the same number of TCRs (28,000). TCRs were defined as expanded if absent before sensitization and observed at least eight times at the 2-week time point. The public reads were reanalyzed by TCRdb: fastp trimming at Q25, MiXCR alignment, in-frame beta chains only. When rows share a CDR3 protein, they turn into one entry using the most common DNA and genes. The V and J calls come from TCRdb's annotation, not from the publication. The sample profile shows about 80,000 distinct CDR3 sequences; around 10% of them were found once. The ten largest clones add up to around 1.4% of the sample.

General conclusions and limits of the study: After repeated subsampling, changes were observed in the strength of the expansion versus patch-test correlation and in the threshold at which the correlation became significant. No change with DPC sensitization was found in the number of TCRs above 1 in 1000 frequency, and no evidence of global repertoire structure alterations was found. Patch test score correlated positively with the number of PT1 expanded TCRs, reaching significance at thresholds 8, 16 and 32 but not at 4. Alopecia, a presumed autoimmune disease, was present in all patients, so the immune response of the patients might differ from that of healthy individuals. Expanded TCRs formed significantly more large CDR3 similarity clusters than pre-sensitization or healthy control sets, consistent with antigen-driven responses.

Sequences were derived from whole blood, sampled in connection with sensitization to the hapten diphenylcyclopropenone (DPC). In this chain, TRBV12-3 or TRBV12-4 is recombined with TRBJ1-1; the D gene lacks a confident call. This clonotype was sampled from a man younger than 35 with alopecia areata. Some clones in this sample may be carry-over from other donors' samples. The CDR3 protein: CASSFGVTEAFF. The sequenced DNA is TGTGCCAGCAGTTTTGGGGTCACTGAAGCTTTCTTT.